Presented here are 25 T cell receptor beta chains from one specimen sequenced in a study of T cell responses to AZD1222 COVID-19 vaccine. Here immunoSEQ multiplex PCR was the method, and the copy in TCRdb shows in-frame clones only, minus some. Of about 130,000 clones listed, approximately 94% are singletons. The sample was peripheral blood, taken on day 0 of AZD1222 vaccination. These receptors came from an adult in good health.

The rearrangement joins TRBV3-1 (or the pseudogene TRBV3-2) to TRBJ1-1; D is possibly TRBD1 (6 bases). This CDR3 spans 17 amino acids. Looked up from germline, CDR1 is LGHDT and CDR2 is YNNKEL (reference sequence). Trimming cost V 0 bases and J 11 bases, with 25 bases left between them. CDR3 DNA sequence: TGTGCCAGCAGCCAAGAACGGGACACCCTCACCCCCTGGGGGGCTTTCTTT. This gives the protein CASSQERDTLTPWGAFF.

The gene calls are TRBV30 and TRBJ1-2; no clear D. This CDR3 has 13 residues. From germline, CDR1 is GTSNPN and CDR2 SVGIG (reference sequence). Trimming pared 0 bases from V and 8 bases from J, leaving 13 bases between. The CDR3 spells CAWSVHFEAGYTF. In DNA form, the CDR3 reads TGTGCCTGGAGTGTACACTTCGAGGCCGGCTACACCTTC.

The rearrangement links TRBV28 to TRBJ1-2, with 9 bases fitting TRBD1. Germline V gene sequence: CDR1 MDHEN, CDR2 SYDVKM. The CDR3 runs to 13 residues. V shed 9 bases, J shed 4 bases, and the junction held 6 bases outside the gene matches. CDR3 in amino acids: CASELQGAYGYTF. The CDR3 nucleotides are TGTGCCAGTGAACTACAGGGGGCCTATGGCTACACCTTC.

This rearrangement joins TRBV7-9 to TRBJ1-4; perhaps TRBD1 as D (6 bases). This CDR3 contains 15 residues. Germline CDR1 is SEHNR and CDR2 is FQNEAQ (reference sequence). V was cut by 6 bases and J by 0 bases, with 11 bases left in between. Here the CDR3 reads CASRAQGTTNEKLFF. In nucleotides, the CDR3 is TGTGCCAGCAGAGCCCAGGGGACAACTAATGAAAAACTGTTTTTT. The complete variable domain, with remaining parts taken from reference TRBV7-9 and TRBJ1-4, reads DTGVSQNPRHKITKRGQNVTFRCDPISEHNRLYWYRQTLGQGPEFLTYFQNEAQLEKSRLLSDRFSAERPKGSFSTLEIQRTEQGDSAMYLCASRAQGTTNEKLFFGSGTQLSVL.

CDR3 sequence: CATRGANEKLFF. Written as DNA, the CDR3 is TGTGCCACGAGAGGGGCAAATGAAAAACTGTTTTTT. V gene TRBV25-1 combines with J gene TRBJ1-4, with D perhaps matching TRBD1 (5 bases). This CDR3 spans 12 amino acids. Trimming cost V 10 bases and J 5 bases, with 11 bases left between them. Germline CDR1 and CDR2: MGHDK and SYGVNS.

The genes are TRBV14 and TRBJ2-1, with D possibly TRBD2 on 6 matching bases. With 1 base removed from V and 4 bases from J, the gap between germline ends came to 11 bases. This CDR3 has 15 amino acids. Germline CDR1 SGHDN, CDR2 FVKESK. The CDR3 reads CASSQGWREYNEQFF. CDR3 nucleotides: TGTGCCAGCAGCCAAGGTTGGAGGGAGTACAATGAGCAGTTCTTC.

The V gene is TRBV4-1, the J gene TRBJ1-3, with D unclear. Germline CDR1 reads MGHRA; CDR2 reads YSYEKL. The CDR3 runs 16 residues. V lost 7 bases to trimming and J lost 4 bases, with 20 bases between them. CDR3 region: CASISTSYAEGNTIYF. As DNA, the CDR3 is TGCGCCAGCATCTCAACCTCATATGCGGAAGGAAACACCATATATTTT.

The V call is TRBV9, the J call TRBJ1-2; TRBD1 might be the D (6 bases). There are 14 residues in the CDR3. Looked up from germline, CDR1 is SGDLS and CDR2 is YYNGEE. V was cut by 4 bases and J by 4 bases, with 14 bases left in between. The CDR3 DNA reads as TGTGCCAGCAGCAGGGGGGAAGGCCCCTATGGCTACACCTTC. This codes for CASSRGEGPYGYTF. Full variable domain (rest looked up from reference TRBV9 and TRBJ1-2): DSGVTQTPKHLITATGQRVTLRCSPRSGDLSVYWYQQSLDQGLQFLIQYYNGEERAKGNILERFSAQQFPDLHSELNLSSLELGDSALYFCASSRGEGPYGYTFGSGTRLTVV.

The chain uses TRBV6-5 and TRBJ2-3; either TRBD1 or TRBD2 may fit D (5 bases each). Per germline, CDR1 MNHEY and CDR2 SVGAGI. V lost 6 bases, J lost 4 bases, and 17 bases lay in between. The CDR3 runs to 15 residues. The chain's CDR3 is CASREVPGTPDTQYF. CDR3 bases: TGTGCCAGCAGAGAGGTACCTGGGACCCCAGATACGCAGTATTTT.

The chain joins TRBV28 to TRBJ2-7; D may match TRBD1 or TRBD2 (6 bases each). Germline V gene lookup returns CDR1 MDHEN and CDR2 SYDVKM. The CDR3 covers 16 residues. Trimming shortened V by 2 bases and J by 3 bases, and 17 bases separated the two germline ends. The CDR3 DNA sequence: TGTGCCAGCAGTTTAAGCAGGATGGGGGGCGACTACGAGCAGTACTTC. Protein product: CASSLSRMGGDYEQYF.

CDR3 in amino acids: CASSVEGQSNQPQHF. CDR3 DNA sequence: TGTGCCAGCAGTGTCGAAGGACAGAGCAATCAGCCCCAGCATTTT. The V gene is TRBV2, the J gene TRBJ1-5; TRBD1 might be the D (6 bases). The CDR3 spans 15 residues. Trimming stripped 4 bases from V and 1 base from J, with 11 bases between. Germline V gives CDR1 SNHLY, CDR2 FYNNEI.

The rearrangement joins TRBV18 to TRBJ1-4; D is uncertain. With 0 bases removed from V and 3 bases from J, the gap between germline ends came to 5 bases. There are 14 residues in the CDR3. Germline V gene lookup returns CDR1 KGHSH and CDR2 LQKENI. The CDR3 here is CASSPPGANEKLFF. Written as DNA, the CDR3 is TGTGCCAGCTCACCACCCGGGGCTAATGAAAAACTGTTTTTT.

The chain has TRBV18 and TRBJ1-1; D gene ambiguous. This CDR3 contains 14 residues. V shed 1 base and J shed 1 base, with 7 bases lying between them. Germline V gene sequence: CDR1 KGHSH, CDR2 LQKENI. The CDR3 region is CASSPRDTNTEAFF. The CDR3 DNA reads as TGTGCCAGCTCACCACGCGACACGAACACTGAAGCTTTCTTT.

The chain is built from TRBV20-1 and TRBJ2-3, with D unresolved. The V end was cut by 6 bases, the J end by 11 bases, with 12 bases between. The CDR3 has 10 amino acids. CDR1 is DFQATT and CDR2 is SNEGSKA in the germline V gene (reference sequence). This CDR3 is CSALSRRQYF. The CDR3, as DNA: TGCAGTGCCCTTAGTCGTAGGCAGTATTTT.

J is TRBJ2-1 and V is TRBV5-1, with TRBD2 matching over 7 bases. Per germline, CDR1 SGHRS and CDR2 YFSETQ. The ends lost 0 bases at V and 15 bases at J; junction bases unmatched: 12. This CDR3 spans 14 amino acids. The CDR3: CASSLAWREAGVFF. CDR3 nucleotides: TGCGCCAGCAGCTTGGCCTGGCGAGAGGCGGGAGTGTTCTTC.

The chain links TRBV6-2 or TRBV6-3 to TRBJ2-1; 7 bases line up with TRBD2. The CDR3 has 15 amino acids. Germline V lookup: CDR1 MNHEY, CDR2 SVGEGT. V lost 3 bases and J lost 9; bases outside the gene matches: 11. The CDR3 DNA follows: TGTGCCAGCAGTTATCTGCCCCGGGGGGAGGGTGAGCAGTTCTTC. Its translation: CASSYLPRGEGEQFF.

V and J are TRBV28 and TRBJ1-2, with 9 bases aligning to TRBD1. In germline, CDR1 is MDHEN, CDR2 SYDVKM. The CDR3 is 16 residues long. The V segment lost 4 bases and the J segment 2 bases; nucleotides outside the gene matches: 8. CDR3 in DNA: TGTGCCAGCAGTTCGGGGGAACAGGGGGCGAACTATGGCTACACCTTC. This encodes CASSSGEQGANYGYTF.

The chain combines TRBV2 with TRBJ1-4; D remains ambiguous. The CDR3 has 15 residues. V was pared by 4 bases and J by 2 bases, with 11 bases between. CDR1 and CDR2 (germline): SNHLY, FYNNEI. CDR3 DNA sequence: TGTGCCAGCAGTGTATTGGGGTTGACTAATGAAAAACTGTTTTTT. This gives the protein CASSVLGLTNEKLFF.

The V call is TRBV7-9, the J call TRBJ1-2; a possible D gene is TRBD1 (5 bases). Per the germline V gene, CDR1 is SEHNR and CDR2 is FQNEAQ (reference sequence). The CDR3 covers 14 residues. Trimming took off 7 bases at V and 4 bases at J, with 16 bases between the two ends. Here the CDR3 reads CASKKTGTIYGYTF. CDR3 DNA sequence: TGTGCCAGCAAAAAAACCGGGACTATCTATGGCTACACCTTC.

This sequence joins TRBV27 and TRBJ2-2; D remains ambiguous. The CDR3 extends over 13 amino acids. V was cut by 8 bases and J by 1 base, with 8 bases left in between. Germline values: CDR1 MNHEY, CDR2 SMNVEV (reference sequence). CDR3 loop: CASSRLNTGELFF. The DNA of the CDR3 is TGTGCCAGCTCGCGTCTGAACACCGGGGAGCTGTTTTTT.

The V and J genes are TRBV5-4 and TRBJ2-7; 13 nucleotides agree with TRBD2. The germline V gene has CDR1 SGHNT and CDR2 YYREEE (reference sequence). The CDR3 runs to 15 residues. V was clipped by 4 bases and J by 2 bases; unmatched bases: 3. The CDR3 nucleotides are TGTGCCAGCAGCCCGGGGACTAGCGGGACCTACGAGCAGTACTTC. Amino acid sequence: CASSPGTSGTYEQYF.

This chain connects TRBV27 to TRBJ2-1, with TRBD1 matching over 8 bases. In germline, CDR1 is MNHEY, CDR2 SMNVEV (reference sequence). The CDR3 covers 17 residues. V gave up 7 bases and J gave up 4 bases; unmatched junction bases: 15. CDR3 sequence (DNA): TGTGCCAGCAAACCCCAAACCCGACAGGGGCGATACAATGAGCAGTTCTTC. Translating gives CASKPQTRQGRYNEQFF.

The chain is built from TRBV7-2 and TRBJ1-1; D possibly corresponds to TRBD1 (5 bases). The germline V gene encodes CDR1 SGHTA and CDR2 FQGNSA. Trimming cost V 0 bases and J 5 bases, with 7 bases left between them. This CDR3 contains 13 residues. CDR3 in DNA: TGTGCCAGCAGCTTAGCGGGGACTACTGAAGCTTTCTTT. It is translated as CASSLAGTTEAFF.

CDR3 sequence reads: CASIRTVGYGYTF. Written as DNA, the CDR3 is TGTGCCAGCATCCGGACAGTGGGCTATGGCTACACCTTC. This sequence joins TRBV6-5 and TRBJ1-2; D perhaps matches TRBD1 (6 bases). The ends were cut back, 7 bases at V and 4 bases at J, with 13 bases in the middle. The CDR3 spans 13 residues. The germline CDR1 and CDR2 sequences are MNHEY and SVGAGI.

This clone was counted a few times. The V call is TRBV2, the J call TRBJ1-1, with 7 bases lining up with TRBD1. Per germline, CDR1 SNHLY and CDR2 FYNNEI. The V gene end was trimmed by 5 bases and the J gene end by 5 bases; junction bases not matched to a gene: 5. The CDR3 runs 13 residues. The CDR3 coding sequence is TGTGCCAGCAGTCTTACAGGGGCTACTGAAGCTTTCTTT. It is translated as CASSLTGATEAFF.